Described below is a single T cell receptor (beta chain) sequence and its context. The sample belongs to a study of blood T cell repertoires in COVID-19. Overall study context: The study drew acute and convalescent COVID-19 samples from the United States, Italy and Spain. PBMCs, B-cell-depleted T cells, or T cells provided the cDNA or gDNA that made up the material.

In the source study's methods: Scientists estimated how many nucleated cells there were by amplifying reference gene primers. The method was immunoSEQ multiplex PCR; TCRdb's version includes in-frame clones alone and lacks a portion of them. V and J calls and clone size are given by that table; D and trimming were obtained from the DNA. Of about 55,000 clones in the sample, around four fifths were seen once. This CDR3 is built from 14 residues. CDR1 is SEHNR, CDR2 FQNEAQ, per germline (reference sequence). The V gene end was trimmed by 6 bases and the J gene end by 5 bases; junction bases not matched to a gene: 6.

The origin of this receptor is a woman between 70 and 85 years old with acute or convalescent COVID-19. Material: peripheral blood. The rearrangement joins TRBV7-9 to TRBJ1-1; the match to TRBD1 covers 10 bases. The CDR3, as DNA: TGTGCCAGCAGTCGCGACAGGGGGCGAACTGAAGCTTTCTTT. Amino acids: CASSRDRGRTEAFF.